The 27 T cell receptor beta chains below were found in one sample sequenced in a study of regulatory T cells in long-lasting Graves disease (dated by TCRdb to the early 2020s). Library preparation was by multiplex PCR. The instrument given in TCRdb is Illumina HiSeq 4000. CDR3 regions were amplified by Arm-PCR with iRepertoire HTBI primers to construct TCR beta libraries. In-frame beta chains were kept once TCRdb had trimmed the public reads at Q25 with fastp and called clones with MiXCR. CDR3 protein sequences are deduplicated, and each keeps its most common genes and DNA. The sample data list 350,000 to 450,000 distinct CDR3 sequences, and roughly 25% of these were observed just once. The top ten hold around 30% of the sample. What the time point label conveys for this sample: persistent/refractory GD, antithyroid drugs over 5 years with positive TRAb. RNA was extracted from PBMCs in TRIzol for both TCR sequencing and RNA sequencing.

Sequences were derived from peripheral blood mononuclear cells (PBMCs), sampled when the disease was refractory, from a patient treated with antithyroid drugs. The receptors were sampled from a middle-aged woman with Graves disease. Donor details come from another sample of the same person, matched by shared clones.

There are many counts of this clonotype. The V gene is TRBV24-1, the J gene TRBJ1-5, with D unresolved. The length of the CDR3 is 13 residues. The V gene's germline CDR1 is KGHDR and CDR2 SFDVKD. V lost 4 bases and J 7 bases, leaving 10 bases between the germline ends. CDR3 DNA: TGTGCCACCAGTGAGCGGACGGGGCAGCCCCAGCATTTT. It encodes CATSERTGQPQHF.

This clonotype was detected once. The CDR3, as DNA: TGTGCCAGCAGTGAAGACGGGACAGGTCCCCGACTCGGCTACACCTTC. Residues: CASSEDGTGPRLGYTF. The rearrangement uses TRBV2 and TRBJ1-2, with TRBD1 matching 8 bases. V lost 1 base, J lost 8 bases, and 12 bases stayed unmatched. The CDR3 is 16 residues long. The germline gives CDR1 SNHLY, CDR2 FYNNEI.

This clonotype has more than one count but fewer than ten. This rearrangement joins TRBV11-2 to TRBJ2-1, with a weak D call TRBD2 (6 bases). The V and J ends lost 5 bases and 3 bases respectively, with 17 bases between them. The CDR3 runs to 16 residues. The germline V gene encodes CDR1 SGHAT and CDR2 FQNNGV. The CDR3 coding sequence is TGTGCCAGCAGCACCCTCCGGCCGGGAGTCTACAATGAGCAGTTCTTC. As protein: CASSTLRPGVYNEQFF.

This clonotype was observed many times. This chain joins TRBV3-1 and TRBJ1-4; D ambiguous. This CDR3 spans 15 amino acids. The germline V and J ends were trimmed by 0 bases and 5 bases, with 10 bases remaining between them. CDR1 and CDR2 (germline): LGHDT, YNNKEL (reference sequence). The chain's CDR3 is CASSQEVTYNEKLFF. CDR3 in DNA: TGTGCCAGCAGCCAAGAGGTCACATACAATGAAAAACTGTTTTTT.

The rearrangement joins TRBV7-9 to TRBJ2-3; D may be TRBD2 (7 bases). The germline CDR1 and CDR2 sequences are SEHNR and FQNEAQ (reference sequence). V shed 5 bases and J shed 1 base, with 13 bases lying between them. CDR3 length equals 15 residues. In nucleotides, the CDR3 is TGTGCCAGCAGCACTGGAGGGGGGGGCACAGATACGCAGTATTTT. It yields the protein CASSTGGGGTDTQYF.

There are a few counts of this clonotype. The chain has TRBV27 and TRBJ2-7; no firm D call. This CDR3 is built from 14 residues. The V end lost 5 bases, the J end lost 7 bases, and 18 bases lay between the germline ends. Germline CDR1 MNHEY, CDR2 SMNVEV (reference sequence). Here the CDR3 reads CASSPVVGHSEQYF. CDR3 sequence (DNA): TGTGCCAGCAGTCCCGTTGTTGGTCATTCTGAGCAGTACTTC.

The CDR3: CASSLSWSSVAQETQYF. As DNA, the CDR3 is TGTGCCAGCAGTTTATCATGGTCTAGCGTGGCCCAAGAGACCCAGTACTTC. This rearrangement joins TRBV27 to TRBJ2-5, with D tentatively TRBD2 (6 bases). Trimming took off 0 bases at V and 1 base at J, with 15 bases between the two ends. CDR3 size: 17 residues. In germline, CDR1 is MNHEY, CDR2 SMNVEV (reference sequence).

The V call is TRBV28, the J call TRBJ2-5; D is ambiguous. The CDR3 extends over 17 amino acids. Per the germline V gene, CDR1 is MDHEN and CDR2 is SYDVKM. V lost 8 bases and J lost 1, with 23 bases in between. The CDR3 sequence: CASSPGPNSVFQETQYF. CDR3 DNA: TGTGCCAGCTCACCCGGCCCGAACTCGGTCTTCCAAGAGACCCAGTACTTC.

The V gene is TRBV18, the J gene TRBJ2-4; D assignment may be TRBD1 or TRBD2 (6 bases each). In germline, CDR1 is KGHSH, CDR2 LQKENI. Trimming removed 3 bases from V and 6 bases from J, with 18 bases in between. The CDR3 is 16 residues long. The CDR3 DNA sequence: TGTGCCAGCTCACCCCGGCAGGCCGGAGGGGGAAACATTCAGTACTTC. It yields the protein CASSPRQAGGGNIQYF.

This clonotype occurred once. This chain connects TRBV2 to TRBJ1-2; no definite D call. V was pared by 8 bases and J by 5 bases, with 15 bases between. The CDR3 is made up of 13 amino acids. The V gene's germline CDR1 is SNHLY and CDR2 FYNNEI. The CDR3 coding sequence is TGTGCCAGCTTCGACCCTCCGGGGTATGGCTACACCTTC. It codes for CASFDPPGYGYTF.

This clonotype was recorded at least ten times. V gene TRBV15 combines with J gene TRBJ1-6; D not resolved. CDR1 LNHNV and CDR2 YYDKDF come from the germline V gene (reference sequence). V dropped 1 base and J dropped 0 bases, with 13 bases sitting between them. The CDR3 runs to 18 residues. CDR3: CATSRGLGGFSYNSPLHF. The CDR3 region has the DNA TGTGCCACCAGCAGAGGTCTTGGTGGTTTCTCCTATAATTCACCCCTCCACTTT.

This clonotype was seen at least ten times. The chain carries TRBV6-1 and TRBJ1-5; 8 bases align to TRBD1. The CDR3 runs 14 residues. Germline values: CDR1 MNHNS, CDR2 SASEGT. J gave up 4 bases and V 5 bases, and 4 bases lay outside the gene matches. CDR3 residues: CASSMGQANQPQHF. CDR3 sequence (DNA): TGTGCCAGCAGTATGGGACAGGCAAATCAGCCCCAGCATTTT.

There are many counts of this clonotype. The chain joins TRBV12-3 or TRBV12-4 to TRBJ1-1, with a possible D match to TRBD1 (5 bases). The CDR3 consists of 12 residues. V gave up 3 bases and J gave up 3 bases, with 5 bases separating them. CDR3 residues: CASSLGDTEAFF. The CDR3 coding sequence is TGTGCCAGCAGTTTGGGGGACACTGAAGCTTTCTTT.

The J gene is TRBJ2-2, the V gene TRBV11-2; possible D gene TRBD2, 7 bases. Per germline, CDR1 SGHAT and CDR2 FQNNGV. The CDR3 is made up of 15 amino acids. V lost 5 bases and J 6 bases, leaving 16 bases between the germline ends. Here the CDR3 reads CASSLGGGSPGELFF. CDR3 DNA sequence: TGTGCCAGCAGCCTGGGAGGGGGGAGTCCCGGGGAGCTGTTTTTT.

This clonotype was detected many times. The chain uses TRBV28 and TRBJ2-5, with 8 bases that match TRBD1. In germline, CDR1 is MDHEN, CDR2 SYDVKM. This CDR3 comprises 15 residues. The J segment lost 5 bases and the V segment lost 5 bases, leaving 10 bases of the junction unmatched. CDR3 region: CASSERINRGETQYF. In DNA form, the CDR3 reads TGTGCCAGCAGTGAGAGAATCAACAGGGGGGAGACCCAGTACTTC.

Many counts were recorded for this clonotype. This chain connects TRBV27 to TRBJ1-1; 7 bases fit TRBD1. The J segment lost 7 bases and the V segment lost 2 bases, leaving 7 bases of the junction unmatched. CDR1 and CDR2 from the germline V gene are MNHEY and SMNVEV (reference sequence). This CDR3 contains 14 residues. The DNA for the CDR3 is TGTGCCAGCAGTTTAAAGGGGGCGCTGAATGAAGCTTTCTTT. The encoded protein is CASSLKGALNEAFF.

This clonotype was counted a few times. V usage is TRBV20-1 and J usage is TRBJ1-5; 7 nucleotides agree with TRBD1. This CDR3 region has 13 residues. Germline-derived CDR1 and CDR2 are DFQATT and SNEGSKA (reference sequence). Trimming took 4 bases from V and 7 from J; bases not matched to a gene: 7. CDR3 protein: CSATGTALQPQHF. DNA for the CDR3: TGCAGTGCTACCGGGACAGCTTTACAGCCCCAGCATTTT.

Concerning this clonotype: This may be a read error: a much more frequent sequence differs by one nucleotide. The chain uses TRBV20-1 and TRBJ1-2; D is unclear. The germline V gene encodes CDR1 DFQATT and CDR2 SNEGSKA (reference sequence). The CDR3 is 13 amino acids. The CDR3 bases are TGCAGTGTTAGAAAAGGGACTAACTATGGCTACACCTTC. It yields the protein CSVRKGTNYGYTF.

V usage is TRBV5-1 and J usage is TRBJ1-3; weak D call: TRBD1 (5 bases). CDR3 length equals 13 residues. Per germline, CDR1 SGHRS and CDR2 YFSETQ. Trimming cost V 2 bases and J 8 bases, with 11 bases left between them. The CDR3 spells CASSFEGVDTIYF. The CDR3 DNA reads as TGCGCCAGCAGCTTTGAAGGGGTGGACACCATATATTTT. The variable domain in full, with the rest retrieved from reference TRBV5-1 and TRBJ1-3, is KAGVTQTPRYLIKTRGQQVTLSCSPISGHRSVSWYQQTPGQGLQFLFEYFSETQRNKGNFPGRFSGRQFSNSRSEMNVSTLELGDSALYLCASSFEGVDTIYFGEGSWLTVV.

This clonotype was seen more than once but under ten times. The chain combines TRBV20-1 with TRBJ1-5; tentative D call: TRBD1 (6 bases). This CDR3 spans 14 amino acids. Trimming shortened V by 3 bases and J by 1 base, and 10 bases separated the two germline ends. CDR1 and CDR2 from the germline V gene are DFQATT and SNEGSKA (reference sequence). As DNA, the CDR3 is TGCAGTGCTAGCCAAGGGGGGAGCAATCAGCCCCAGCATTTT. Its translation: CSASQGGSNQPQHF.

This clonotype was observed a handful of times. The V call is TRBV7-9, the J call TRBJ1-1, with 11 bases lining up with TRBD1. The V segment lost 6 bases and the J segment 2 bases; nucleotides outside the gene matches: 8. Germline V CDR1 and CDR2: SEHNR, FQNEAQ (reference sequence). The CDR3 is 16 residues long. The CDR3 here is CASSRTGGKRNTEAFF. CDR3 nucleotides: TGTGCCAGCAGTCGGACAGGGGGCAAGAGAAACACTGAAGCTTTCTTT.

This clonotype has a count of ten or more. The chain links TRBV28 to TRBJ2-5, with D unclear. This CDR3 spans 13 amino acids. V was pared by 4 bases and J by 2 bases, with 8 bases between. Germline V gives CDR1 MDHEN, CDR2 SYDVKM. CDR3 coding DNA: TGTGCCAGCAGTTGGTACAAACAAGAGACCCAGTACTTC. Its translation is CASSWYKQETQYF.

The rearrangement uses TRBV29-1 and TRBJ1-3; a weak D match, TRBD1 (6 bases). CDR3 length: 13 amino acids. Trimming pared 7 bases from V and 2 bases from J, leaving 12 bases between. Germline CDR1 SQVTM, CDR2 ANQGSEA. In DNA, the CDR3 is TGCAGCGGTACTACAGGGACTGGAAACACCATATATTTT. Its translation is CSGTTGTGNTIYF.

This chain connects TRBV4-1 to TRBJ2-2; D is perhaps TRBD2 (6 bases). V was pared by 1 base and J by 6 bases, with 15 bases between. CDR1 and CDR2 (germline): MGHRA, YSYEKL. The CDR3 consists of 16 residues. The CDR3 spells CASSQGMAGLAGELFF. In nucleotides, the CDR3 is TGCGCCAGCAGCCAAGGGATGGCGGGGCTGGCCGGGGAGCTGTTTTTT.

This rearrangement joins TRBV30 to TRBJ2-2; 7 bases match TRBD2. The CDR3 contains 17 residues. The ends lost 2 bases at V and 6 bases at J; junction bases unmatched: 15. Germline values: CDR1 GTSNPN, CDR2 SVGIG (reference sequence). This chain's CDR3 is CAWSNLRLGRAPGELFF. The DNA of the CDR3 is TGTGCCTGGAGTAACCTCAGGCTGGGGAGGGCGCCCGGGGAGCTGTTTTTT. Using reference TRBV30 and TRBJ2-2 for the parts outside the CDR3, the full variable domain is SQTIHQWPATLVQPVGSPLSLECTVEGTSNPNLYWYRQAAGRGLQLLFYSVGIGQISSEVPQNLSASRPQDRQFILSSKKLLLSDSGFYLCAWSNLRLGRAPGELFFGEGSRLTVL.

The sample holds many counts of this clonotype. V usage is TRBV11-2 and J usage is TRBJ2-5, with TRBD1 matching over 8 bases. Germline V CDR1 and CDR2: SGHAT, FQNNGV. The CDR3 runs to 15 residues. Trimming cost V 5 bases and J 5 bases; bases outside gene matches: 10. DNA of the CDR3: TGTGCCAGCAGCATTACGACAGGGGCGCGGGAGACCCAGTACTTC. Its translation is CASSITTGARETQYF.

This clonotype was found a few times. The chain uses TRBV5-1 and TRBJ1-1; no clear D. There are 14 residues in the CDR3. CDR1 is SGHRS, CDR2 YFSETQ, per germline. V shed 4 bases and J shed 0 bases, with 10 bases lying between them. In DNA, the CDR3 is TGCGCCAGCAGCCCCCGGGTCATGAACACTGAAGCTTTCTTT. Its protein product is CASSPRVMNTEAFF.